This T cell receptor (beta chain) was identified in a study of technical replicates of blood from a handful of donors. Sequencing was performed with immunoSEQ multiplex PCR; in TCRdb, only in-frame clones are kept and a portion is missing. Among under 95,000 clones, approximately 90% were seen once, and the ten largest hold about 0.43%. Trimming removed 2 bases from V and 1 base from J, with 12 bases in between. The CDR3 contains 15 residues. Germline CDR1 reads SGDLS; CDR2 reads YYNGEE. This clone has only one observation. Specimen: T cells isolated from PBMCs. This sequence was found in a human donor in good health. V gene TRBV9 combines with J gene TRBJ1-1, with D perhaps matching TRBD1 (5 bases). DNA of the CDR3: TGTGCCAGCAGCGTGGGGCTGGACGAGAACACTGAAGCTTTCTTT. Protein product: CASSVGLDENTEAFF. Drawing the rest from reference TRBV9 and TRBJ1-1, the complete variable domain is DSGVTQTPKHLITATGQRVTLRCSPRSGDLSVYWYQQSLDQGLQFLIQYYNGEERAKGNILERFSAQQFPDLHSELNLSSLELGDSALYFCASSVGLDENTEAFFGQGTRLTVV.